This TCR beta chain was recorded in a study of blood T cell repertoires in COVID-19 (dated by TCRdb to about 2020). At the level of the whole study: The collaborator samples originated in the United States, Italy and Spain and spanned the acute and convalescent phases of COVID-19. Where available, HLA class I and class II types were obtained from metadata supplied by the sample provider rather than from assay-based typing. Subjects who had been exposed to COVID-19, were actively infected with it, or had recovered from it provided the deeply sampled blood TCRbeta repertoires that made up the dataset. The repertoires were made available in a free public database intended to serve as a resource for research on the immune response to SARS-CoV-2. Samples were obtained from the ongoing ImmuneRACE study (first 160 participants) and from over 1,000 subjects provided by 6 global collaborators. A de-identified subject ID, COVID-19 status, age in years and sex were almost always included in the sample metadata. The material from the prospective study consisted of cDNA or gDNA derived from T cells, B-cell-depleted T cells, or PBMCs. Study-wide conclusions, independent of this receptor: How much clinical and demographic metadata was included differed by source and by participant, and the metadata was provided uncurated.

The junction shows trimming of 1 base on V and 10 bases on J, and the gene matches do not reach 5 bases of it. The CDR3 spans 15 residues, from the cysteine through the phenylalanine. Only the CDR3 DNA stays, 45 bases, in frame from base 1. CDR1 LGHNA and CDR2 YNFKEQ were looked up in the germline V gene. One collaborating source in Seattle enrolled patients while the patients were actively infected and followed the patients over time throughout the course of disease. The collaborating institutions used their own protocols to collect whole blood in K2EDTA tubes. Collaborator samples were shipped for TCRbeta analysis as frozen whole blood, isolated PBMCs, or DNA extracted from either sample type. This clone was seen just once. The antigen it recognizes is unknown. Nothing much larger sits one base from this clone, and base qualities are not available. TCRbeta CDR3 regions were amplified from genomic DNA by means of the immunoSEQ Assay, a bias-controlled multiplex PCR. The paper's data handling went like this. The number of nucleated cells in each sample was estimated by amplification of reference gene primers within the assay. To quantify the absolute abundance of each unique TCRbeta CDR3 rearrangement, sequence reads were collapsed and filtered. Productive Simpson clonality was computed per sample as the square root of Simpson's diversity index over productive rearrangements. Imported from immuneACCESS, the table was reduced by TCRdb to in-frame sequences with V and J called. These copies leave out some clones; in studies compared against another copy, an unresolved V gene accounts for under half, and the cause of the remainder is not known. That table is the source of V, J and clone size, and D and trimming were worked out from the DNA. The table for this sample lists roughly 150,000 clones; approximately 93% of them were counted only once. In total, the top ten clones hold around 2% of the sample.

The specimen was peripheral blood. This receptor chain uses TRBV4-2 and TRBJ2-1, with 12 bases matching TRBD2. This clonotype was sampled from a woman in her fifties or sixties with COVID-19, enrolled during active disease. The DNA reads TGTGCCAGCAGCCAAGCTAGCGGGGGGGCCTGGGAGCAGTTCTTC. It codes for CASSQASGGAWEQFF.